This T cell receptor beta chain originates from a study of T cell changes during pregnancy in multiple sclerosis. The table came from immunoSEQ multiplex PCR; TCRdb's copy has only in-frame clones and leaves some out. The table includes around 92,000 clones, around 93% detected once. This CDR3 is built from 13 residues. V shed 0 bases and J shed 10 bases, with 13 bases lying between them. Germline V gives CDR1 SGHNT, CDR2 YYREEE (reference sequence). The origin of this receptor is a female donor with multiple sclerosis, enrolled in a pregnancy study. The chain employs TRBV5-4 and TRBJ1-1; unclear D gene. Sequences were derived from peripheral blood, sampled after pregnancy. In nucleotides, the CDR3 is TGTGCCAGCAGCTTGGAAAATGGGAGGCGAGCTTTCTTT. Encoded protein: CASSLENGRRAFF.